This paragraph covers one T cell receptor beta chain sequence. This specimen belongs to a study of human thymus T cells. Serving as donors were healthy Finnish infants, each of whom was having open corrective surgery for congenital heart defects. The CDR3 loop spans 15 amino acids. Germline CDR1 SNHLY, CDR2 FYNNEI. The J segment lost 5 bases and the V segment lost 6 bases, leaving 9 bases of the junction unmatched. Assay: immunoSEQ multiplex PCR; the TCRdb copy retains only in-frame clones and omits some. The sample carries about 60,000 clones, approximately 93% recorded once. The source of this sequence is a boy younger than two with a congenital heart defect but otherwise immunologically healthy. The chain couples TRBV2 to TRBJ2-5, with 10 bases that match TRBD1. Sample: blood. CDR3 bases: TGTGCCAGCAGCAGCGACAGGGGGCGAAGGGAGACCCAGTACTTC. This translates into CASSSDRGRRETQYF.